A selection of T cell receptor beta chains follows, all from one sample in a study of cytomegalovirus exposure and HLA in healthy donors. Profiling relied on immunoSEQ multiplex PCR, and the TCRdb table lists in-frame clones only, not all of them. The table shows 170,000 or so clones, with less than 90% occurring only once. Sequenced sample: PBMCs. Receptors were obtained from a young woman in good health and CMV-seronegative. Both conserved end residues are part of each CDR3. A D gene is named only where the DNA matches it firmly. Not all rows give a size; the values are once, few, many and, for expanded clones, a class.

TRBJ1-6,TRBD1,.,TRBV5-5,TGTGCCAGCAGCCCGAGCTGGACAGGGAGTAATTCACCCCTCCACTTT,CASSPSWTGSNSPLHF
TRBJ2-7,.,.,TRBV28,TGTGCCAGCAGTTTGGCGGATTCACGCGAGCAGTACTTC,CASSLADSREQYF
TRBJ1-1,.,.,TRBV30,TGTGCCTGGAACACTCAGGGGAACACTGAAGCTTTCTTT,CAWNTQGNTEAFF
TRBJ2-7,.,.,TRBV9,TGTGCCAGCAGCGAAGACAGCAGATTTACCTACGAGCAGTACTTC,CASSEDSRFTYEQYF
TRBJ2-5,.,.,TRBV7-7,TGTGCCAGCAGCCAAACGGGGGGCGGAGAGACCCAGTACTTC,CASSQTGGGETQYF
TRBJ1-6,TRBD1,.,TRBV6-5,TGTGCCAGCAGTTACAGTAGGACAGGCGATAATTCACCCCTCCACTTT,CASSYSRTGDNSPLHF
TRBJ1-4,.,.,TRBV18,TGTGCCAGCTCACCCCCGGACTTCAATGAAAAACTGTTTTTT,CASSPPDFNEKLFF
TRBJ2-3,.,.,TRBV7-6,TGTGCCAGCAGCTCCTCTTGGGGCAGCACAGATACGCAGTATTTT,CASSSSWGSTDTQYF
TRBJ1-4,.,.,TRBV27,TGTGCCAGCAGTCCCAGCCACAGGGTAGGCGAAAAACTGTTTTTT,CASSPSHRVGEKLFF
TRBJ2-1,TRBD2,.,TRBV10-3,TGTGCCACCGAGCGGGGGGCCTCCTACAATGAGCAGTTCTTC,CATERGASYNEQFF
TRBJ2-1,TRBD1,.,TRBV27,TGTGCCAGCAGTCTTCAAGGACAGGGCTACAATGAGCAGTTCTTC,CASSLQGQGYNEQFF
TRBJ2-7,TRBD2,once,TRBV6-5,TGTGCCAGCAGTTCGCCGACTAGCGGAACGTACGAGCAGTACTTC,CASSSPTSGTYEQYF
TRBJ1-5,TRBD1,.,TRBV5-8,TGTGCCAGCAGCTTAACCGGGGACAGGGTGGAGCCCCAGCATTTT,CASSLTGDRVEPQHF
TRBJ2-5,.,once,TRBV5-5,TGTGCCAGCCAGGGGCGATCGGAGACCCAGTACTTC,CASQGRSETQYF
TRBJ1-1,TRBD1,once,TRBV18,TGTGCCAGCTCACCCGGGACAGGGGGCGATCATAACACTGAAGCTTTCTTT,CASSPGTGGDHNTEAFF
TRBJ2-1,.,few,TRBV4-1,TGCGCCAGCCAATCATACTTGAGCTCCTACAATGAGCAGTTCTTC,CASQSYLSSYNEQFF
TRBJ2-7,TRBD2,.,TRBV4-1,TGCGCCAGCAGCCAAGAGGCTAGCGGGGTTCTCTACGAGCAGTACTTC,CASSQEASGVLYEQYF
TRBJ1-2,TRBD1,.,TRBV9,TGTGCCAGCAGCGGTCAGGGACAGGGTTCTAGCTACTATGGCTACACCTTC,CASSGQGQGSSYYGYTF
TRBJ2-7,.,.,TRBV27,TGTGCCAGCAGCGGACTATCCTACGAGCAGTACTTC,CASSGLSYEQYF
TRBJ2-1,.,.,TRBV6-4,TGTGCCAGCAGTGACTCCCCTAGAAGCTCCTACAATGAGCAGTTCTTC,CASSDSPRSSYNEQFF
TRBJ2-4,.,.,TRBV28,TGTGCCAGCAGCTCCTTGGGCCGAGAAAACATTCAGTACTTC,CASSSLGRENIQYF
TRBJ1-1,.,once,TRBV19,TGTGCCAGTAGTATAGATGGCCTGAACACTGAAGCTTTCTTT,CASSIDGLNTEAFF
TRBJ2-2,.,.,TRBV28,TGTGCCAGCATTCCCGGACAGATTAACACCGGGGAGCTGTTTTTT,CASIPGQINTGELFF